The clone carrying this TCR beta chain was found once. Antigen unknown. The data belong to a study of a mutant IDH1 vaccine in newly diagnosed glioma. Whole-study context: Treated patients had a mean age of approximately 40 years and an approximately 62% male, approximately 38% female split. Pretreatment consisted of radiotherapy, temozolomide, or both, with most receiving both.

Germline V gives CDR1 SEHNR, CDR2 FQNEAQ (reference sequence). Trimming at V came to 4 bases and at J to 5 bases, leaving 9 bases not matched to a gene. The CDR3 is 16 amino acids. Study results and caveats: Seemingly, pseudoprogression had no relation to changes in the top peripheral T cell clonotypes. In 80% to 95% of patients, immune responses induced by the vaccine occurred.

Documented time point: baseline, week 1 (first vaccination visit). Treatment here: pre-vaccination baseline after standard-of-care therapy. Data came from immunoSEQ multiplex PCR; TCRdb stores just in-frame clones and leaves some out. The profile shows 70,000 to 100,000 clones, 82% of them singletons. The input for sequencing was PBMCs, taken from a glioma patient treated with radiotherapy, temozolomide or both. The chain is built from TRBV7-9 and TRBJ2-2; 8 bases match TRBD2. The receptor was isolated from a man in his forties or fifties with glioma. Some clones in this sample may be carry-over from other donors' samples. The CDR3 reads CASSSPTGGRTGELFF. CDR3 DNA: TGTGCCAGCAGCTCACCGACGGGGGGGAGAACCGGGGAGCTGTTTTTT.